Each of the 9 T cell receptor beta chains below was sequenced from the same sample in a study of immune cell composition in non-small cell lung cancer (dated by TCRdb to 2016 to 2017). Libraries were prepared through the immunoSEQ multiplex PCR assay. The source is immuneACCESS, and TCRdb retained only in-frame sequences with V and J called. Part of the clones is not carried over; for the studies checked, unresolved V genes explain less than half of this, and the remainder is unexplained. The table for this sample lists about 3,500 clones; 65% to 80% of them were counted only once. The ten most abundant clones make up 8.5% to 10% of the sample. Normal lung samples came from the same patient and were non-adjacent lung tissue collected as far from the tumour as possible, with a minimum distance of 3 cm. Sequencing input: non-adjacent lung tissue. These receptors all come from a human donor with non-small cell lung cancer.

CDR3 amino acids: CASTLGGGERAEAFF. CDR3 bases: TGCGCCAGCACCCTCGGAGGGGGTGAACGGGCTGAAGCTTTCTTT. The genes are TRBV5-1 and TRBJ1-1, with a tentative D call TRBD1 (6 bases). Trimming took off 6 bases at V and 6 bases at J, with 21 bases between the two ends. The CDR3 is 15 amino acids. Germline-derived CDR1 and CDR2 are SGHRS and YFSETQ.

Only a few counts were recorded for this clone. The rearrangement links TRBV2 to TRBJ2-7; 10 nucleotides match TRBD2. J lost 3 bases, V lost 6 bases, and 8 bases had no gene match. Germline CDR1 is SNHLY and CDR2 is FYNNEI. The CDR3 length is 15 residues. CDR3 in amino acids: CASRTLAGTIYEQYF. DNA of the CDR3: TGTGCCAGCAGGACACTAGCGGGGACAATCTACGAGCAGTACTTC.

The rearrangement uses TRBV27 and TRBJ2-1; maybe TRBD2 (6 bases). Germline V gene sequence: CDR1 MNHEY, CDR2 SMNVEV (reference sequence). This CDR3 spans 13 amino acids. V was shortened by 3 bases and J by 10 bases, with 13 bases between the two germline ends. The CDR3 DNA is TGTGCCAGCAGTTTTTATGTTAGCGGAGAGCAGTTCTTC. This gives the protein CASSFYVSGEQFF.

The chain recombines TRBV27 with TRBJ2-7; D remains unclear. The CDR3 is 13 residues long. V was cut by 0 bases and J by 6 bases, with 9 bases left in between. CDR1 is MNHEY and CDR2 is SMNVEV in the germline V gene (reference sequence). The CDR3: CASSLSSSLEQYF. The CDR3 DNA is TGTGCCAGCAGTTTATCGAGCTCCCTCGAGCAGTACTTC.

J is TRBJ2-4 and V is TRBV19; possible D gene TRBD1, 5 bases. The CDR3 spans 13 residues. Per germline, CDR1 LNHDA and CDR2 SQIVND (reference sequence). The V end lost 5 bases, the J end lost 7 bases, and 12 bases lay between the germline ends. In DNA, the CDR3 is TGTGCCAGTAGTGAAGGAAGGGGTAACATTCAGTACTTC. As protein: CASSEGRGNIQYF.

This rearrangement joins TRBV30 to TRBJ2-6; D ambiguous. The CDR3 sequence is 15 residues long. V shed 4 bases and J shed 0 bases, with 10 bases lying between them. Germline CDR1 and CDR2: GTSNPN and SVGIG (reference sequence). The chain's CDR3 is CAWMIKSSGANVLTF. For the CDR3, the DNA is TGTGCCTGGATGATCAAATCCTCTGGGGCCAACGTCCTGACTTTC.

On this clone: The sample holds other DNA sequences that translate to the same CDR3. V gene TRBV11-3 combines with J gene TRBJ2-7; the D gene could be TRBD1 or TRBD2 (6 bases each). This CDR3 has 14 residues. V gave up 4 bases and J gave up 0 bases, with 10 bases separating them. Germline V gene lookup returns CDR1 SGHNT and CDR2 YENEEA. CDR3 sequence (DNA): TGTGCCAGCAGCTCAAGGGGGGTCTCCTACGAGCAGTACTTC. It codes for CASSSRGVSYEQYF. Filled out from reference TRBV11-3 and TRBJ2-7, the complete variable domain reads EAGVVQSPRYKIIEKKQPVAFWCNPISGHNTLYWYLQNLGQGPELLIRYENEEAVDDSQLPKDRFSAERLKGVDSTLKIQPAELGDSAVYLCASSSRGVSYEQYFGPGTRLTVT.

The rearrangement uses TRBV28 and TRBJ1-4, with D perhaps matching TRBD1 (5 bases). V shed 4 bases and J shed 6 bases, with 18 bases lying between them. The CDR3 has 16 amino acids. Germline V CDR1 and CDR2: MDHEN, SYDVKM. CDR3 residues: CASSSAGIGGHEKLFF. The CDR3 DNA reads as TGTGCCAGCAGTTCAGCAGGGATCGGAGGTCATGAAAAACTGTTTTTT.

V gene TRBV9 combines with J gene TRBJ2-3; 8 bases agree with TRBD2. The V segment lost 0 bases and the J segment 1 base; nucleotides outside the gene matches: 1. This CDR3 is 15 amino acids long. Germline CDR1 and CDR2: SGDLS and YYNGEE. The CDR3 region is CASSVGREGTDTQYF. CDR3 in DNA: TGTGCCAGCAGCGTAGGGCGGGAGGGCACAGATACGCAGTATTTT.